The clone carrying this TCR beta chain has ten or more counts. It was by quantitative 5'-RACE with molecular barcodes that TCR beta libraries were made. TCRdb reprocessed the 5' RACE reads via MiXCR and lists one record per CDR3 protein. The profile shows roughly 42,000 distinct CDR3 sequences, roughly 2.5% of them singletons. V lost 0 bases, J lost 6 bases, and 10 bases lay in between. Germline V gene sequence: CDR1 SGDLS, CDR2 YYNGEE. This CDR3 is 14 amino acids long. The data originate from a study of CD8 T cells in ankylosing spondylitis. Sequencing was done on a sample of blood, either unsorted or a sorted T cell fraction (not recorded which). The clonotype originates from a male donor with ankylosing spondylitis or in good health (not recorded which). The gene calls are TRBV9 and TRBJ1-5, with no clear D. CDR3 sequence (DNA): TGTGCCAGCAGCGTAGACCACTCAGGTCAGCCCCAGCATTTT. As protein: CASSVDHSGQPQHF. The full variable domain, its missing parts supplied by reference TRBV9 and TRBJ1-5, is DSGVTQTPKHLITATGQRVTLRCSPRSGDLSVYWYQQSLDQGLQFLIQYYNGEERAKGNILERFSAQQFPDLHSELNLSSLELGDSALYFCASSVDHSGQPQHFGDGTRLSIL.